This is a list of T cell receptor beta chains from one sample in a study of T-cell memory formation after mild COVID-19. One entry per CDR3 protein, called by TCRdb with MiXCR from the 5' RACE reads. The sample lists 310,000 or so distinct CDR3 sequences, roughly 15% occurring once. Sequenced input: PBMCs or a T cell subset sorted from them (not recorded which). The receptors stem from a young man who had mild COVID-19 (a few samples of this study predate the infection). Cell type and time point are not known. The CDR3 runs from the conserved cysteine through the conserved F or W. The order of the fields is D gene, V gene, J gene, clone size, CDR3 DNA, CDR3 protein. A D gene is named only where the DNA matches it firmly. The size of a clone is reported for some rows only, either as once, few or many, or as a class for expanded clones.

D gene: .; V gene: TRBV6-5; J gene: TRBJ1-1; clone size: .; CDR3 DNA: TGTGCCAGCAGTCCTCGGCAACAGAACACTGAAGCTTTCTTT; CDR3 protein: CASSPRQQNTEAFF
D gene: .; V gene: TRBV7-4; J gene: TRBJ2-1; clone size: few; CDR3 DNA: TGTGCCAGCAGCTTATGTGGTAGGGGGTCTAGCGGAAGCTCCTACAATGAGCAGTTCTTC; CDR3 protein: CASSLCGRGSSGSSYNEQFF
D gene: .; V gene: TRBV12-3/TRBV12-4; J gene: TRBJ1-1; clone size: .; CDR3 DNA: TGTGCCAGCAGTTTCATAATATACGGGGCAGGGGAGGGCACTGAAGCTTTCTTT; CDR3 protein: CASSFIIYGAGEGTEAFF
D gene: TRBD1; V gene: TRBV6-5; J gene: TRBJ2-5; clone size: few; CDR3 DNA: TGTGCCAGCAGTTACTCGAGGGGGCGGTTGACCCAGTACTTC; CDR3 protein: CASSYSRGRLTQYF
D gene: .; V gene: TRBV6-5; J gene: TRBJ1-2; clone size: few; CDR3 DNA: TGTGCCAGCAGTTATGACTTGGCGTATGGCTACACCTTC; CDR3 protein: CASSYDLAYGYTF
D gene: .; V gene: TRBV7-8; J gene: TRBJ1-6; clone size: .; CDR3 DNA: TGTGCCAGCACCGTAGGAGGGGGTAATTCACCCCTCCACTTT; CDR3 protein: CASTVGGGNSPLHF
D gene: .; V gene: TRBV7-9; J gene: TRBJ2-2; clone size: .; CDR3 DNA: TGTGCCAGCAGCTTAGTAGGGGCGACCGGGGAGCTGTTTTTT; CDR3 protein: CASSLVGATGELFF
D gene: .; V gene: TRBV5-1; J gene: TRBJ2-1; clone size: few; CDR3 DNA: TGCGCCAGCAGCTTACTGAGCTCCTACAATGAGCAGTTCTTC; CDR3 protein: CASSLLSSYNEQFF
D gene: .; V gene: TRBV5-6; J gene: TRBJ2-1; clone size: few; CDR3 DNA: TGTGCCAGCAGCCCGGTGGGACGGGGGGCCTTCTTCTACAATGAGCAGTTCTTC; CDR3 protein: CASSPVGRGAFFYNEQFF
D gene: .; V gene: TRBV7-8; J gene: TRBJ2-7; clone size: many; CDR3 DNA: TGTGCCAGCAGCATCCCGGAGGAGGGCGAGGGAGACGAGCAGTACTTC; CDR3 protein: CASSIPEEGEGDEQYF
D gene: .; V gene: TRBV7-2; J gene: TRBJ2-1; clone size: .; CDR3 DNA: TGTGCCAGCAGCTTATACACTAGCTACAATGAGCAGTTCTTC; CDR3 protein: CASSLYTSYNEQFF
D gene: .; V gene: TRBV2; J gene: TRBJ2-7; clone size: few; CDR3 DNA: TGTGCCAGCAAGACCTATTACGAGCAGTACTTC; CDR3 protein: CASKTYYEQYF
D gene: TRBD1; V gene: TRBV7-9; J gene: TRBJ1-6; clone size: .; CDR3 DNA: TGTGCCAGCAGCCGATTAACAGGGGATTCACCCCTCCACTTT; CDR3 protein: CASSRLTGDSPLHF
D gene: .; V gene: TRBV7-2; J gene: TRBJ2-7; clone size: .; CDR3 DNA: TGTGCCAGCAGCCACCCACAGAATTACGAGCAGTACTTC; CDR3 protein: CASSHPQNYEQYF
D gene: .; V gene: TRBV12-3/TRBV12-4; J gene: TRBJ2-5; clone size: .; CDR3 DNA: TGTGCCAGCAGTTTCCGGGCCATCCAAGAGACCCAGTACTTC; CDR3 protein: CASSFRAIQETQYF
D gene: .; V gene: TRBV7-3; J gene: TRBJ2-5; clone size: few; CDR3 DNA: TGTGCCAGCAGCTTAACTGCCGGGGGCCAAGAGACCCAGTACTTC; CDR3 protein: CASSLTAGGQETQYF
D gene: .; V gene: TRBV14; J gene: TRBJ1-1; clone size: few; CDR3 DNA: TGTGCCAGCAGCCTTCCACTTGTTTCGAGGGAAGCTTTCTTT; CDR3 protein: CASSLPLVSREAFF
D gene: TRBD1; V gene: TRBV18; J gene: TRBJ1-1; clone size: few; CDR3 DNA: TGTGCCAGCACGCAGACAGGGACGAACACTGAAGCTTTCTTT; CDR3 protein: CASTQTGTNTEAFF
D gene: TRBD2; V gene: TRBV4-3; J gene: TRBJ2-1; clone size: few; CDR3 DNA: TGCGCCAGCAGCCAAGGCGGCGGGGGGGTTTATGAGCAGTTCTTC; CDR3 protein: CASSQGGGGVYEQFF
D gene: TRBD1; V gene: TRBV2; J gene: TRBJ1-1; clone size: .; CDR3 DNA: TGTGCCAGCTCAAAGGGGGCGTCAAACACTGAAGCTTTCTTT; CDR3 protein: CASSKGASNTEAFF
D gene: .; V gene: TRBV4-3; J gene: TRBJ1-1; clone size: .; CDR3 DNA: TGCGCCAGCAGCCAAGCCATTGGAGGCACTGAAGCTTTCTTT; CDR3 protein: CASSQAIGGTEAFF
D gene: .; V gene: TRBV18; J gene: TRBJ2-3; clone size: few; CDR3 DNA: TGTGCCAGCTCACCAATGGAAGGAAACGGAGATACGCAGTATTTT; CDR3 protein: CASSPMEGNGDTQYF
D gene: .; V gene: TRBV12-3/TRBV12-4; J gene: TRBJ2-5; clone size: .; CDR3 DNA: TGTGCCAGCACCCTCCGGGGGCAAGAGACCCAGTACTTC; CDR3 protein: CASTLRGQETQYF
D gene: .; V gene: TRBV4-2; J gene: TRBJ2-7; clone size: many; CDR3 DNA: TGTGCCAGCAGCCAAGTTTGGGGGGCATCCTACGAGCAGTACTTC; CDR3 protein: CASSQVWGASYEQYF
D gene: .; V gene: TRBV19; J gene: TRBJ2-3; clone size: few; CDR3 DNA: TGTGCCAGTAGTGAACGTGGGGGCTCGAGGTCAGATACGCAGTATTTT; CDR3 protein: CASSERGGSRSDTQYF
D gene: .; V gene: TRBV7-9; J gene: TRBJ1-1; clone size: .; CDR3 DNA: TGTGCCAGCAGCCTAAGGGAAAGGGACACTGAAGCTTTCTTT; CDR3 protein: CASSLRERDTEAFF
D gene: .; V gene: TRBV9; J gene: TRBJ2-3; clone size: few; CDR3 DNA: TGTGCCAGCAGCGGGCCGGGACACTTGCGCACAGATACGCAGTATTTT; CDR3 protein: CASSGPGHLRTDTQYF
D gene: .; V gene: TRBV19; J gene: TRBJ2-5; clone size: .; CDR3 DNA: TGTGCCAGTGGGTCGGGCCAGAGGCGAGAGACCCAGTACTTC; CDR3 protein: CASGSGQRRETQYF
D gene: TRBD1; V gene: TRBV7-9; J gene: TRBJ2-1; clone size: many; CDR3 DNA: TGTGCCAGCACCTTACCCGGGACAGGGACTTACAATGAGCAGTTCTTC; CDR3 protein: CASTLPGTGTYNEQFF
D gene: .; V gene: TRBV7-9; J gene: TRBJ1-1; clone size: many; CDR3 DNA: TGTGCCAGCAGCTTATCGTCAGCTAACACTGAAGCTTTCTTT; CDR3 protein: CASSLSSANTEAFF
D gene: TRBD2; V gene: TRBV4-1; J gene: TRBJ2-3; clone size: .; CDR3 DNA: TGCGCCAGCAGCCATCCCCCGGGAGGGGTTGGCGATACGCAGTATTTT; CDR3 protein: CASSHPPGGVGDTQYF
D gene: TRBD1; V gene: TRBV4-1; J gene: TRBJ1-1; clone size: .; CDR3 DNA: TGCGCCAGCAGCCAGGGGGACAGGGCCCCTTTCTTT; CDR3 protein: CASSQGDRAPFF
D gene: TRBD2; V gene: TRBV10-3; J gene: TRBJ2-7; clone size: few; CDR3 DNA: TGTGCCATCAGGCGGGAGATCGCAGATCCTGCCGAGTACTTC; CDR3 protein: CAIRREIADPAEYF
D gene: .; V gene: TRBV3-1; J gene: TRBJ2-3; clone size: .; CDR3 DNA: TGTGCCAGCAGCCGACCTTTGGGGAACACAGATACGCAGTATTTT; CDR3 protein: CASSRPLGNTDTQYF
D gene: .; V gene: TRBV5-1; J gene: TRBJ2-1; clone size: .; CDR3 DNA: TGCGCCAGCACCCGAGGGACGGCGGGGACCTACAATGAGCAGTTCTTC; CDR3 protein: CASTRGTAGTYNEQFF
D gene: TRBD1; V gene: TRBV5-1; J gene: TRBJ1-3; clone size: .; CDR3 DNA: TGCGCCAGCAGCAAGGGGACAGACGGAAACACCATATATTTT; CDR3 protein: CASSKGTDGNTIYF
D gene: TRBD1; V gene: TRBV9; J gene: TRBJ2-1; clone size: .; CDR3 DNA: TGTGCCAGCAGCGTAGGGACAGGGTCCTACAATGAGCAGTTCTTC; CDR3 protein: CASSVGTGSYNEQFF
D gene: .; V gene: TRBV5-1; J gene: TRBJ2-1; clone size: few; CDR3 DNA: TGCGCCAGCAGCTTAAGGACAACCAGGGAGCAGTTCTTC; CDR3 protein: CASSLRTTREQFF
D gene: .; V gene: TRBV9; J gene: TRBJ2-2; clone size: few; CDR3 DNA: TGTGCCAGCAGCGGGACCCCAGGGCTCGGAAGCGGGGAGCTGTTTTTT; CDR3 protein: CASSGTPGLGSGELFF
D gene: .; V gene: TRBV2; J gene: TRBJ1-5; clone size: few; CDR3 DNA: TGTGCCAGCAGTGATGGTCAGCCCCAGCATTTT; CDR3 protein: CASSDGQPQHF
D gene: .; V gene: TRBV18; J gene: TRBJ2-5; clone size: .; CDR3 DNA: TGTGCCAGCTCACCCCTACCTCGGGAGACCCAGTACTTC; CDR3 protein: CASSPLPRETQYF
D gene: .; V gene: TRBV29-1; J gene: TRBJ2-2; clone size: many; CDR3 DNA: TGCAGCGTTGAAGGTGGTTCAGGGGAGGTCACCGGGGAGCTGTTTTTT; CDR3 protein: CSVEGGSGEVTGELFF
D gene: TRBD2; V gene: TRBV4-1; J gene: TRBJ2-3; clone size: many; CDR3 DNA: TGCGCCAGCAGCCGGGGGGGAGATACGCAGTATTTT; CDR3 protein: CASSRGGDTQYF
D gene: .; V gene: TRBV25-1; J gene: TRBJ2-3; clone size: few; CDR3 DNA: TGTGCCAGCAGTGATGGGGCGATGAACACAGATACGCAGTATTTT; CDR3 protein: CASSDGAMNTDTQYF
D gene: .; V gene: TRBV9; J gene: TRBJ1-5; clone size: few; CDR3 DNA: TGTGCCAGCAGCGAGGGGAGGGCGGGTCAGCCCCAGCATTTT; CDR3 protein: CASSEGRAGQPQHF
D gene: .; V gene: TRBV5-5; J gene: TRBJ1-1; clone size: few; CDR3 DNA: TGTGCCAGCAGCGACGGGACACCTTACACTGAAGCTTTCTTT; CDR3 protein: CASSDGTPYTEAFF
D gene: .; V gene: TRBV10-3; J gene: TRBJ1-2; clone size: .; CDR3 DNA: TGTGCCATCAGTGATCCGGACAGACCGAGGAGTTATGGCTACACCTTC; CDR3 protein: CAISDPDRPRSYGYTF
D gene: .; V gene: TRBV24-1; J gene: TRBJ2-3; clone size: few; CDR3 DNA: TGTGCCACCAGTTTAGGCAGGACCTACACAGATACGCAGTATTTT; CDR3 protein: CATSLGRTYTDTQYF
D gene: .; V gene: TRBV6-6; J gene: TRBJ2-2; clone size: few; CDR3 DNA: TGTGCCAGCGGGACCCCCAGCACCGGGGAGCTGTTTTTT; CDR3 protein: CASGTPSTGELFF
D gene: .; V gene: TRBV5-1; J gene: TRBJ1-1; clone size: .; CDR3 DNA: TGCGCCAGCAGCCTGGGGGACACCGTGAACACTGAAGCTTTCTTT; CDR3 protein: CASSLGDTVNTEAFF